This is a list of T cell receptor beta chains from one sample in a study of control samples from healthy donors and cancer patients. Generated by immunoSEQ multiplex PCR, the TCRdb table keeps only in-frame clones and is missing some. This table holds about 98,000 clones, about 90% found once. The specimen sequenced was blood. These receptors were collected from a woman younger than 30 in good health. CDR3s include the opening cysteine and the closing phenylalanine or tryptophan. A D gene is named only where the DNA matches it firmly. The size of a clone is reported for some rows only, either as once, few or many, or as a class for expanded clones.

d_call clone_size j_call v_call cdr3_aa cdr3_nt
TRBD2 NA TRBJ2-2 TRBV7-3 CASSLYGRAGTGELFF TGTGCCAGCAGCTTATATGGGAGGGCGGGCACCGGGGAGCTGTTTTTT
TRBD1 NA TRBJ1-4 TRBV6-1 CASSEPGQGYQKLFF TGTGCCAGCAGTGAACCCGGACAGGGGTATCAAAAACTGTTTTTT
NA NA TRBJ2-1 TRBV24-1 CATIIPNEQFF TGTGCCACCATCATCCCCAATGAGCAGTTCTTC
NA NA TRBJ2-7 TRBV5-5 CASSPGTNAYEQYF TGTGCCAGCAGCCCCGGGACAAATGCCTACGAGCAGTACTTC
NA NA TRBJ2-1 TRBV6-2/TRBV6-3 CASSYVGEAYNEQFF TGTGCCAGCAGTTACGTGGGGGAAGCCTACAATGAGCAGTTCTTC
TRBD1 NA TRBJ2-7 TRBV5-1 CASSSTGTGVLNEQYF TGCGCCAGCAGCTCAACCGGGACAGGGGTTCTCAACGAGCAGTACTTC
NA NA TRBJ1-2 TRBV13 CASSPELSGYTF TGTGCCAGCAGCCCAGAGTTAAGTGGCTACACCTTC
TRBD2 NA TRBJ2-2 TRBV7-9 CASSFAGLAGTGELFF TGTGCCAGCAGTTTTGCTGGACTAGCAGGCACCGGGGAGCTGTTTTTT
NA NA TRBJ2-2 TRBV6-5 CASGGAWTGELFF TGTGCCAGCGGAGGGGCATGGACCGGGGAGCTGTTTTTT
NA NA TRBJ2-7 TRBV18 CASSPEQLGGEQYF TGTGCCAGCTCACCCGAACAATTGGGGGGTGAGCAGTACTTC
NA few TRBJ1-1 TRBV13 CASSSRRTLRAEAFF TGTGCCAGCAGCTCGAGACGGACATTACGGGCTGAAGCTTTCTTT
NA NA TRBJ2-4 TRBV10-2 CASSESSVAKNIQYF TGCGCCAGCAGTGAGTCGAGTGTAGCCAAAAACATTCAGTACTTC
NA NA TRBJ2-7 TRBV19 CASSTRLGEQYF TGTGCCAGTAGTACCCGTTTAGGCGAGCAGTACTTC
TRBD1 NA TRBJ2-3 TRBV5-1 CASSLRGPGTGLVDTQYF TGCGCCAGCAGCTTGAGGGGTCCCGGGACAGGGCTGGTAGATACGCAGTATTTT
NA once TRBJ2-2 TRBV2 CASSEARRELGGHRRLFF TGTGCCAGCAGTGAAGCAAGGAGGGAATTGGGCGGGCACCGAAGGCTGTTTTTT
NA NA TRBJ1-6 TRBV6-5 CASSQTGNTPLHF TGTGCCAGCAGTCAAACAGGGAATACACCCCTCCACTTT
NA NA TRBJ1-1 TRBV19 CASSLLTVNTEAFF TGTGCCAGTAGTCTTCTTACAGTGAACACTGAAGCTTTCTTT
NA NA TRBJ2-3 TRBV24-1 CATSDGDGTDTQYF TGTGCCACCAGTGACGGGGACGGAACAGATACGCAGTATTTT
TRBD1 NA TRBJ1-2 TRBV7-2 CASSAGGRDRGHYGYTF TGTGCCAGCAGCGCAGGGGGGCGTGACAGGGGGCACTATGGCTACACCTTC
NA NA TRBJ1-5 TRBV15 CATGSLSNQPQHF TGTGCCACCGGTTCCCTTAGCAATCAGCCCCAGCATTTT
TRBD1 NA TRBJ1-3 TRBV6-1 CASSATWTGAGNTIYF TGTGCCAGCAGTGCCACCTGGACAGGGGCGGGAAACACCATATATTTT
TRBD1 NA TRBJ2-7 TRBV30 CAWSPGTGGFEQYF TGTGCCTGGAGTCCCGGGACAGGGGGCTTCGAGCAGTACTTC
NA NA TRBJ1-1 TRBV7-8 CASSPGTPAGTEAFF TGTGCCAGCAGCCCCGGGACGCCCGCCGGCACTGAAGCTTTCTTT
NA NA TRBJ1-1 TRBV5-1 CASSGGGWGTVNTEAFF TGCGCCAGCAGCGGGGGAGGTTGGGGGACGGTGAACACTGAAGCTTTCTTT
NA NA TRBJ1-6 TRBV12-3/TRBV12-4 CASSTDSYSPLHF TGTGCCAGCTCGACGGACAGCTATTCACCCCTCCACTTT
NA once TRBJ1-3 TRBV28 CASVGIPITGNTIYF TGTGCCAGCGTCGGGATTCCCATTACTGGAAACACCATATATTTT
NA few TRBJ1-4 TRBV7-2 CASSLVEGEKLFF TGTGCCAGCAGCTTAGTCGAGGGAGAAAAACTGTTTTTT
TRBD2 NA TRBJ2-1 TRBV28 CASSSIAGGPYNEQFF TGTGCCAGCAGTTCTATAGCGGGAGGTCCGTACAATGAGCAGTTCTTC
NA NA TRBJ2-1 TRBV6-4 CASSEGSYNEQFF TGTGCCAGCAGTGAGGGCTCCTACAATGAGCAGTTCTTC